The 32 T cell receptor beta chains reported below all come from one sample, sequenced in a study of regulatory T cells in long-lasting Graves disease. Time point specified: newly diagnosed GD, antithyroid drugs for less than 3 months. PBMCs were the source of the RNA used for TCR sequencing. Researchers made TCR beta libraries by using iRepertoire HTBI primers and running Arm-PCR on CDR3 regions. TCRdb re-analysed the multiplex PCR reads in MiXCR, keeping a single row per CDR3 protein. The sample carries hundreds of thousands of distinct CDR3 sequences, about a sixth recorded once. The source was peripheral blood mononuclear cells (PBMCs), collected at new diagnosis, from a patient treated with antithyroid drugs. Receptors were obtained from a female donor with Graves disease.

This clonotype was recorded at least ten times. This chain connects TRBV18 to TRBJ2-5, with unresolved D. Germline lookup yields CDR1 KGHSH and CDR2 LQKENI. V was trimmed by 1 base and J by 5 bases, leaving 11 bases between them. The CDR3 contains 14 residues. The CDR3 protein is CASSPLGYGETQYF. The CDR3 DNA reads TGTGCCAGCTCACCACTTGGGTACGGTGAGACCCAGTACTTC.

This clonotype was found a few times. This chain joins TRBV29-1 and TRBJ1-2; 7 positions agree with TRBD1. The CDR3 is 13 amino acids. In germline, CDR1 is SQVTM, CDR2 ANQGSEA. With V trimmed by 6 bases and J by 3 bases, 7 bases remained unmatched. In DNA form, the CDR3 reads TGCAGCGTGGGGAACAGGGGCGACTATGGCTACACCTTC. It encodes CSVGNRGDYGYTF.

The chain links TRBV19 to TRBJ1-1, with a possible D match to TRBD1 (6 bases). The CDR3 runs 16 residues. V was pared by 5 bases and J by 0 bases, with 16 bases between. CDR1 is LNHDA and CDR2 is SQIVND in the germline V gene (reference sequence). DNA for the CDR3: TGTGCCAGTAGTTTCACTCCCGGGGGCATGAACACTGAAGCTTTCTTT. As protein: CASSFTPGGMNTEAFF.

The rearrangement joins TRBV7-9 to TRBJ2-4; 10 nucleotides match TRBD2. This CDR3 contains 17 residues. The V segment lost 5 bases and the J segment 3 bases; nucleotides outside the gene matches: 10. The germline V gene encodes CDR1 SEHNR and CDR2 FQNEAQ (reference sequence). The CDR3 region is CASSAGLAGESKNIQYF. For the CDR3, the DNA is TGTGCCAGCAGCGCGGGGCTAGCGGGAGAGAGCAAAAACATTCAGTACTTC.

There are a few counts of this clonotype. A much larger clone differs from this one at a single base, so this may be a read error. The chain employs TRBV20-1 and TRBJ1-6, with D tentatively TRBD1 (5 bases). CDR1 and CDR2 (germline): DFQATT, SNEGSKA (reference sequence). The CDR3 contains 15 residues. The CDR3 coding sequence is TGCAGTGCAACGACAGCGAAAGACTATGATTCACCCCTCCACTTT. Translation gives CSATTAKDYDSPLHF.

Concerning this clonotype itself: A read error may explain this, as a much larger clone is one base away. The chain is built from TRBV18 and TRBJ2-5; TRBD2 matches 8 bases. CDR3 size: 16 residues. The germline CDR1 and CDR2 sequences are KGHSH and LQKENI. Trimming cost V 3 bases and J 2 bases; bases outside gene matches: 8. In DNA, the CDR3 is TGTGCCAGCTCACCCATAGCGGGACATACTCAAGAGACCCAGTACTTC. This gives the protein CASSPIAGHTQETQYF.

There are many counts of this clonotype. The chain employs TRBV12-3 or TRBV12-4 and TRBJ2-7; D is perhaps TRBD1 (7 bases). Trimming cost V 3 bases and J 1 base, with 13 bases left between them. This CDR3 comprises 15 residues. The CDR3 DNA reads TGTGCCAGCAGTTTTAGTGCAGGGGGGTCCTACGAGCAGTACTTC. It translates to CASSFSAGGSYEQYF.

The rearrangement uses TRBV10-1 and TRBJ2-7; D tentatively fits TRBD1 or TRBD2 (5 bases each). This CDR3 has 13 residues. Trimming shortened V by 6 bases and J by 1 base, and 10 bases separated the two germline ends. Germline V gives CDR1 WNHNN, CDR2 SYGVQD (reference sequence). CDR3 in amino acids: CASSGDGSYEQYF. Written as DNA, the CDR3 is TGCGCCAGCAGCGGGGACGGATCCTACGAGCAGTACTTC.

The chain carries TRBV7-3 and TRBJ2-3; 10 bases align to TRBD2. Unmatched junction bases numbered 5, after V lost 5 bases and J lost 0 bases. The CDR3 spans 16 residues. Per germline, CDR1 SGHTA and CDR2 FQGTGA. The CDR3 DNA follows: TGTGCCAGCAGCCCTCTGACTAGCGGGAGCACAGATACGCAGTATTTT. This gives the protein CASSPLTSGSTDTQYF.

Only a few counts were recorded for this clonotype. This chain's CDR3 is CATSDSTGGSPLHF. The CDR3, as DNA: TGTGCCACCAGTGATTCTACAGGGGGTTCACCCCTCCACTTT. The chain has TRBV24-1 and TRBJ1-6; 8 nucleotides align to TRBD1. This CDR3 comprises 14 residues. CDR1 is KGHDR, CDR2 SFDVKD, per germline. Germline trimming cut 2 bases from V and 9 bases from J; bases unmatched to any gene: 2.

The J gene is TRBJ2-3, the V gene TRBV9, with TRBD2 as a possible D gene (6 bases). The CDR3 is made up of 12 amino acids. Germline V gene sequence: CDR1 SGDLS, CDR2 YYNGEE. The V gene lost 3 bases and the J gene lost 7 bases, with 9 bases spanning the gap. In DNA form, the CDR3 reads TGTGCCAGCAGCGGCGGCGGGAATACGCAGTATTTT. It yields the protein CASSGGGNTQYF.

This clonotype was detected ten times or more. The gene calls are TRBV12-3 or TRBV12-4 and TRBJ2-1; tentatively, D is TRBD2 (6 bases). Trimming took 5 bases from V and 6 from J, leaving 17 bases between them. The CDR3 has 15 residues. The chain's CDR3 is CASSPRLGRFNEQFF. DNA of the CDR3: TGTGCCAGCAGTCCCCGACTAGGTAGGTTCAATGAGCAGTTCTTC.

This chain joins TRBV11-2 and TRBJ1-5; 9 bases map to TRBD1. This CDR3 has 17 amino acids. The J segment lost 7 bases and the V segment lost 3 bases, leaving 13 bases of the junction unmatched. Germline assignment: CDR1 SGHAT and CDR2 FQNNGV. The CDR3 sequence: CASSFLPGQGKGQPQHF. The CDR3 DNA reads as TGTGCCAGCAGCTTTCTCCCGGGACAGGGCAAGGGACAGCCCCAGCATTTT.

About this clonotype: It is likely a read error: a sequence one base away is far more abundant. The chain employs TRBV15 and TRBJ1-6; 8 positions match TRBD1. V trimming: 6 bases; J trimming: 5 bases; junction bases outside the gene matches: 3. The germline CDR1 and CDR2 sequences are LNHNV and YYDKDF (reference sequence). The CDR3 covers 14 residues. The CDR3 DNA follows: TGTGCCACCAGGAAGACAGGGGATAATTCACCCCTCCACTTT. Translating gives CATRKTGDNSPLHF.

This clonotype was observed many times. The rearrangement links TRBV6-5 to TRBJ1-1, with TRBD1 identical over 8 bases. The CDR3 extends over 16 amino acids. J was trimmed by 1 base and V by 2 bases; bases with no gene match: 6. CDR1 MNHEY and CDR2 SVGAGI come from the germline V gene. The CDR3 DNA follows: TGTGCCAGCAGTTACGCGATAGGACAGGGGAACACTGAAGCTTTCTTT. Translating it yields CASSYAIGQGNTEAFF.

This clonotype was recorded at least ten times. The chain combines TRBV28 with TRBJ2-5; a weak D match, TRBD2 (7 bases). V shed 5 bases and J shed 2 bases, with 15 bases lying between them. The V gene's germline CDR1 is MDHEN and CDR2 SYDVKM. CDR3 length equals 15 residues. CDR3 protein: CASSAGDNKQETQYF. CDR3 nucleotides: TGTGCCAGCAGTGCGGGGGACAATAAACAAGAGACCCAGTACTTC. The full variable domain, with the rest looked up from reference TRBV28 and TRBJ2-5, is DVKVTQSSRYLVKRTGEKVFLECVQDMDHENMFWYRQDPGLGLRLIYFSYDVKMKEKGDIPEGYSVSREKKERFSLILESASTNQTSMYLCASSAGDNKQETQYFGPGTRLLVL.

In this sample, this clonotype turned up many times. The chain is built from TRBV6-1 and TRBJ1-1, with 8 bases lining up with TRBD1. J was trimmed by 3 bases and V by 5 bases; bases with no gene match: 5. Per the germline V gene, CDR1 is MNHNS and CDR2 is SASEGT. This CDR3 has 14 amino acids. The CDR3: CASSMDREDTEAFF. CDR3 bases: TGTGCCAGCAGTATGGACAGGGAAGACACTGAAGCTTTCTTT.

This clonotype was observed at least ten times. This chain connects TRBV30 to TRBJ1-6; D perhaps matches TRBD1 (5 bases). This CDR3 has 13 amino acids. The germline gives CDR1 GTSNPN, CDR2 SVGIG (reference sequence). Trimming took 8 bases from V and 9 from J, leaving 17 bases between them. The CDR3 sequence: CAGCSGGSSPLHF. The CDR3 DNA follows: TGTGCCGGTTGTTCGGGGGGATCTTCACCCCTCCACTTT.

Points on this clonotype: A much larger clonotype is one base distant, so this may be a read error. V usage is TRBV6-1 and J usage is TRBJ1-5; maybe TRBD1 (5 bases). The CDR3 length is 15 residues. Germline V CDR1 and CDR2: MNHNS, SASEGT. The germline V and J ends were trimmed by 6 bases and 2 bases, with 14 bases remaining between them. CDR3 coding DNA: TGTGCCAGCAGAACGACAGCATATGGCAATCAGCCCCAGCATTTT. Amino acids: CASRTTAYGNQPQHF.

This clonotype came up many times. The DNA for the CDR3 is TGTGCCAGCAGTGCTTTACAGGGTTACAATGAGCAGTTCTTC. This gives the protein CASSALQGYNEQFF. The chain couples TRBV25-1 to TRBJ2-1; perhaps TRBD1 as D (6 bases). Germline-derived CDR1 and CDR2 are MGHDK and SYGVNS. The CDR3 loop spans 14 amino acids. Trimming pared 4 bases from V and 4 bases from J, leaving 11 bases between.

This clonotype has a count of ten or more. In nucleotides, the CDR3 is TGCAGTGCTAGAGAGGCAGTCCCCCAGTACTTC. Translated: CSAREAVPQYF. The chain recombines TRBV20-1 with TRBJ2-5, with D unresolved. The CDR3 is 11 amino acids. With 0 bases removed from V and 9 bases from J, the gap between germline ends came to 8 bases. Germline CDR1 is DFQATT and CDR2 is SNEGSKA (reference sequence).

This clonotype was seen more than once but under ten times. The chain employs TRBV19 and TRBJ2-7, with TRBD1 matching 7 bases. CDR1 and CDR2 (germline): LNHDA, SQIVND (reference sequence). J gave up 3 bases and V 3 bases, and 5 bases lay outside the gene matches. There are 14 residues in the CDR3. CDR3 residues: CASSMGRGYYEQYF. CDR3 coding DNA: TGTGCCAGTAGTATGGGCAGGGGGTACTACGAGCAGTACTTC. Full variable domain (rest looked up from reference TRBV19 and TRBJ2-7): DGGITQSPKYLFRKEGQNVTLSCEQNLNHDAMYWYRQDPGQGLRLIYYSQIVNDFQKGDIAEGYSVSREKKESFPLTVTSAQKNPTAFYLCASSMGRGYYEQYFGPGTRLTVT.

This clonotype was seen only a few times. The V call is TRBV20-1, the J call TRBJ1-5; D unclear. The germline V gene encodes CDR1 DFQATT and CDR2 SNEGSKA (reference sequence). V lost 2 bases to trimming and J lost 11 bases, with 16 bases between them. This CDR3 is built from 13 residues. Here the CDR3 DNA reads TGCAGTGCTAGAATGGAGTCGATCACGGCCCAGCATTTT. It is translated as CSARMESITAQHF.

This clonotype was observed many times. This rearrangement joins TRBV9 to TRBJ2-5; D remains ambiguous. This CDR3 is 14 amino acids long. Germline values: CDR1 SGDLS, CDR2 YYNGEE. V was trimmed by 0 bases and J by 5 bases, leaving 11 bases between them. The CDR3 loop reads CASSVVPDRETQYF. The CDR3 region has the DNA TGTGCCAGCAGCGTAGTACCGGATAGGGAGACCCAGTACTTC.

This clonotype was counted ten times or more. The chain's CDR3 is CASSLDRATDTQYF. The CDR3 DNA follows: TGCGCCAGCAGCTTGGACAGGGCCACAGATACGCAGTATTTT. The rearrangement uses TRBV5-1 and TRBJ2-3; D might be TRBD1 (6 bases). Germline V gene data show CDR1 as SGHRS and CDR2 as YFSETQ. Trimming removed 0 bases at V and 2 bases at J, with 7 bases between. The CDR3 spans 14 residues.

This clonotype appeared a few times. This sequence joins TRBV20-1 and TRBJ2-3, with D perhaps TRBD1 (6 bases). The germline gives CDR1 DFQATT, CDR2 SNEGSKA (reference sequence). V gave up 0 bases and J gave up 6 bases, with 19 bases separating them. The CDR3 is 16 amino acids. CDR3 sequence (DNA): TGCAGTGCTAGAGATGAGGGGGACCACCGGAGGGATACGCAGTATTTT. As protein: CSARDEGDHRRDTQYF.

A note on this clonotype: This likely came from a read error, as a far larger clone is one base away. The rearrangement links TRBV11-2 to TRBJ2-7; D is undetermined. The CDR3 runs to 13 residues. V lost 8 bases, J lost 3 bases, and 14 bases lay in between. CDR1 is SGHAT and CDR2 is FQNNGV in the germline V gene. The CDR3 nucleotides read TGTGCCAGCTCCCTGGACCAGTACTACGAGCAGTACTTC. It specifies CASSLDQYYEQYF.

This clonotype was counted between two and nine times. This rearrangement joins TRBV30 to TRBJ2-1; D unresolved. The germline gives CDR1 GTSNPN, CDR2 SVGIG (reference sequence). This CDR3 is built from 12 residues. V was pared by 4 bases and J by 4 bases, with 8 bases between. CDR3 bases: TGTGCCTGGATAGGCATATACAATGAGCAGTTCTTC. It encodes CAWIGIYNEQFF. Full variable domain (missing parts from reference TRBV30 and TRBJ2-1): SQTIHQWPATLVQPVGSPLSLECTVEGTSNPNLYWYRQAAGRGLQLLFYSVGIGQISSEVPQNLSASRPQDRQFILSSKKLLLSDSGFYLCAWIGIYNEQFFGPGTRLTVL.

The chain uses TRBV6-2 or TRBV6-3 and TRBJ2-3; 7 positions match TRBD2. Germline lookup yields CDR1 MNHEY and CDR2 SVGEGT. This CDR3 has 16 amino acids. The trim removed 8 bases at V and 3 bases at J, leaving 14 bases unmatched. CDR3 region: CASLKRGPGGTDTQYF. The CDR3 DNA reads TGTGCCAGCTTAAAAAGGGGTCCGGGAGGTACAGATACGCAGTATTTT.

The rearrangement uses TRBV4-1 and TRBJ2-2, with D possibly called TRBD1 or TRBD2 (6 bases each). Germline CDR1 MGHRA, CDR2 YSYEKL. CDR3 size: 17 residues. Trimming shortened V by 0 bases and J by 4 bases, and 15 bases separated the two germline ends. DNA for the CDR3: TGCGCCAGCAGCCAAGATCAACGCGGGACACGCACCGGGGAGCTGTTTTTT. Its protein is CASSQDQRGTRTGELFF.

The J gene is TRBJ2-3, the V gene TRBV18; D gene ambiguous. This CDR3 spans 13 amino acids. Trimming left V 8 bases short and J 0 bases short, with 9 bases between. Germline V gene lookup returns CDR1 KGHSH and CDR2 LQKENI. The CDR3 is CASTSRSTDTQYF. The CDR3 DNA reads TGTGCCAGCACCTCTCGCAGCACAGATACGCAGTATTTT.

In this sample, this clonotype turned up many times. The CDR3 coding sequence is TGTGCCAGCGGCCCCTCGGACTACTCTGGAAACACCATATATTTT. Encoded protein: CASGPSDYSGNTIYF. The V call is TRBV27, the J call TRBJ1-3; no clear D. Trimming stripped 8 bases from V and 0 bases from J, with 14 bases between. Looked up from germline, CDR1 is MNHEY and CDR2 is SMNVEV (reference sequence). The CDR3 consists of 15 residues.